This entry features one T cell receptor beta chain sequence. The sample originates from a study of cytomegalovirus exposure and HLA in healthy donors. Germline CDR1 SGHRS, CDR2 YFSETQ. The CDR3 totals 14 residues. The V and J ends lost 4 bases and 3 bases, in that order; junction bases with no gene match: 4. A multiplex PCR was run with 60 Vbeta primers and 13 Jbeta primers. This table comes from immunoSEQ multiplex PCR, and its TCRdb copy is limited to in-frame clones, with some not included. The sample lists 150,000 to 200,000 clones; about four fifths were seen once. The clonotype comes from a female donor in good health and CMV-seronegative. The chain has TRBV5-1 and TRBJ2-3; 8 nucleotides line up with TRBD1. Sequenced input: PBMCs. The CDR3 protein is CASSQDRATDTQYF. The CDR3 DNA reads as TGCGCCAGCAGCCAGGACAGGGCTACAGATACGCAGTATTTT.